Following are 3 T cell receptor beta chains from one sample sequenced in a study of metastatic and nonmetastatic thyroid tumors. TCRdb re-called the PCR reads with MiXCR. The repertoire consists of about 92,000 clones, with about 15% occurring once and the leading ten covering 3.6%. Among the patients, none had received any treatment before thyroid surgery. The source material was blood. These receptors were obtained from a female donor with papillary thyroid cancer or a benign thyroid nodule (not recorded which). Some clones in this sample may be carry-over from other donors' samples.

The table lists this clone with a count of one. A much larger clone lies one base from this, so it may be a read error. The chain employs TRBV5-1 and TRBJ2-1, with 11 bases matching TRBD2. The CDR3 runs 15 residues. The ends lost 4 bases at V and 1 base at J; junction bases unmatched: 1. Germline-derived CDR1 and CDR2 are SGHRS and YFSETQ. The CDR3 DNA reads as TGCGCCAGCAGCACTAGCGGGGGTTCCTACAATGAGCAGTTCTTC. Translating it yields CASSTSGGSYNEQFF.

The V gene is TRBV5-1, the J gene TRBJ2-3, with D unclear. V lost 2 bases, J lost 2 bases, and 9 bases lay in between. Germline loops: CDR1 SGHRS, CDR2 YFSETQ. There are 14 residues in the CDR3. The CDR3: CASSFGRYTDTQYF. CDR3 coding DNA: TGCGCCAGCAGCTTCGGGCGGTACACAGATACGCAGTATTTT.

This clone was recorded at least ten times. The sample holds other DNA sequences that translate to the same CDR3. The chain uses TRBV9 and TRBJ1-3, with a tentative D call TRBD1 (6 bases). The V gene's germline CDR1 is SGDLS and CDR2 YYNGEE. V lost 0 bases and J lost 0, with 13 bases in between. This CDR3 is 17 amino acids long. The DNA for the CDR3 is TGTGCCAGCAGCGTAGAGGGGGTAGGAGCCTCTGGAAACACCATATATTTT. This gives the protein CASSVEGVGASGNTIYF.